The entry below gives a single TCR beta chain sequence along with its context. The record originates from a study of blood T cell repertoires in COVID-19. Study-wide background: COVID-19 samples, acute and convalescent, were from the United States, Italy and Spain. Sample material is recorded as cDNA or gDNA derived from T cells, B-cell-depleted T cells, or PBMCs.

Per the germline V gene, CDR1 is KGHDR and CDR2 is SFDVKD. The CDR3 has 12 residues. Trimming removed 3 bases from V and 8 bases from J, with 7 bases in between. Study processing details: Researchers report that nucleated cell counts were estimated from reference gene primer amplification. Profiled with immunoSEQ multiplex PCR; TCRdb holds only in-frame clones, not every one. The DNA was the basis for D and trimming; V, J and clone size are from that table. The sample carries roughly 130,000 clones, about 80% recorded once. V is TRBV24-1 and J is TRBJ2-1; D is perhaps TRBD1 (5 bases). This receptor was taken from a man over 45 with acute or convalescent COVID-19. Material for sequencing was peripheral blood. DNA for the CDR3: TGTGCCACCAGTGATCCAGGGTATGAGCAGTTCTTC. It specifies CATSDPGYEQFF.